The 29 T cell receptor beta chains in this list originate from one sample, sequenced in a study of OX40 agonist ivuxolimab in advanced cancers. Repertoires were generated with immunoSEQ multiplex PCR, while TCRdb's copy carries only in-frame clones and drops some. Altogether over 75,000 clones are present, around 87% being singletons, with the ten largest covering approximately 4%. This sample comprised CD4+ or CD8+ T cells sorted from blood, obtained in a trial of the OX40 agonist ivuxolimab. All receptors derive from an adult with an advanced solid tumor such as melanoma, head and neck, liver or kidney cancer.

The chain is built from TRBV12-5 and TRBJ2-1; 11 nucleotides align to TRBD2. J was trimmed by 10 bases and V by 5 bases; bases with no gene match: 10. The CDR3 is made up of 15 amino acids. Germline CDR1 reads LGHNT; CDR2 reads FRNRAP. Here the CDR3 reads CASGLNSGRVGEQFF. In DNA form, the CDR3 reads TGTGCTAGTGGTCTGAATAGCGGGAGGGTGGGGGAGCAGTTCTTC.

The V gene is TRBV5-1, the J gene TRBJ2-1; TRBD2 agrees at 14 bases. CDR3 length equals 15 residues. Germline V CDR1 and CDR2: SGHRS, YFSETQ. V was pared by 3 bases and J by 9 bases, with 5 bases of the junction left unmatched. The CDR3 spells CASSSGLAGAVEQFF. In nucleotides, the CDR3 is TGCGCCAGCAGCTCGGGACTAGCGGGAGCGGTTGAGCAGTTCTTC.

This chain connects TRBV11-2 to TRBJ2-1, with 10 bases lining up with TRBD1. CDR1 is SGHAT, CDR2 FQNNGV, per germline. CDR3 length equals 15 residues. V lost 5 bases, J lost 5 bases, and 6 bases stayed unmatched. In nucleotides, the CDR3 is TGTGCCAGCAGCCCGGGACAGGGGAGGGACAATGAGCAGTTCTTC. Protein: CASSPGQGRDNEQFF.

The chain joins TRBV19 to TRBJ2-5, with 15 bases matching TRBD2. CDR3 length equals 19 residues. Losses at the gene ends were 3 bases for V and 6 bases for J; bases not matched to a gene: 14. Germline V lookup: CDR1 LNHDA, CDR2 SQIVND (reference sequence). CDR3 in amino acids: CASSISGLAGGLSGKTQYF. The CDR3 DNA is TGTGCCAGTAGTATCTCCGGACTAGCGGGAGGGCTCAGCGGTAAGACCCAGTACTTC.

The gene calls are TRBV19 and TRBJ1-5; D is ambiguous. This CDR3 spans 16 amino acids. From germline, CDR1 is LNHDA and CDR2 SQIVND (reference sequence). V gave up 7 bases and J gave up 1 base, with 17 bases separating them. DNA of the CDR3: TGTGCCAGTAAGGTCCAGACCGGGTTCAGCAATCAGCCCCAGCATTTT. Residues: CASKVQTGFSNQPQHF.

The rearrangement uses TRBV6-1 and TRBJ1-5; D might be TRBD1 (5 bases). Trimming pared 3 bases from V and 3 bases from J, leaving 12 bases between. Germline V CDR1 and CDR2: MNHNS, SASEGT. CDR3 length equals 15 residues. CDR3 residues: CASSEAGRVNQPQHF. In DNA, the CDR3 is TGTGCCAGCAGTGAGGCGGGCAGGGTCAATCAGCCCCAGCATTTT.

J is TRBJ2-5 and V is TRBV30; 9 bases line up with TRBD1. This CDR3 comprises 13 residues. Germline V CDR1 and CDR2: GTSNPN, SVGIG (reference sequence). J was trimmed by 7 bases and V by 7 bases; bases with no gene match: 10. The CDR3 protein is CASSLDRGGTQYF. For the CDR3, the DNA is TGTGCCTCGTCCCTAGACAGGGGGGGGACCCAGTACTTC.

The rearrangement joins TRBV7-2 to TRBJ1-5, with D possibly being TRBD1 (5 bases). This CDR3 comprises 16 residues. The V end was cut by 3 bases, the J end by 7 bases, with 19 bases between. Per the germline V gene, CDR1 is SGHTA and CDR2 is FQGNSA. The CDR3: CASSLFVGGVGQPQHF. The CDR3 DNA sequence: TGTGCCAGCAGCTTGTTCGTCGGGGGAGTAGGGCAGCCCCAGCATTTT. Based on the CDR3 plus reference TRBV7-2 and TRBJ1-5, the full variable domain is GAGVSQSPSNKVTEKGKDVELRCDPISGHTALYWYRQSLGQGLEFLIYFQGNSAPDKSGLPSDRFSAERTGGSVSTLTIQRTQQEDSAVYLCASSLFVGGVGQPQHFGDGTRLSIL.

The chain joins TRBV5-4 to TRBJ2-3; 7 bases agree with TRBD2. The CDR3 spans 15 residues. Germline V CDR1 and CDR2: SGHNT, YYREEE (reference sequence). The J segment lost 4 bases and the V segment lost 0 bases, leaving 5 bases of the junction unmatched. CDR3 DNA: TGTGCCAGCAGCTTGGTCAGCGGGAATGCAGATACGCAGTATTTT. Residues: CASSLVSGNADTQYF.

Turning to this clone: Additional DNA sequences in this sample encode the identical CDR3. The chain recombines TRBV2 with TRBJ1-1; possibly TRBD1 for D (5 bases). The ends were cut back, 4 bases at V and 2 bases at J, with 8 bases in the middle. The V gene's germline CDR1 is SNHLY and CDR2 FYNNEI. The CDR3 is made up of 13 amino acids. The DNA of the CDR3 is TGTGCCAGCAGTGGACAGCCAAACACTGAAGCTTTCTTT. It yields the protein CASSGQPNTEAFF.

The chain combines TRBV11-3 with TRBJ1-2, with unresolved D. V dropped 4 bases and J dropped 0 bases, with 6 bases sitting between them. The V gene's germline CDR1 is SGHNT and CDR2 YENEEA. The CDR3 covers 13 residues. In nucleotides, the CDR3 is TGTGCCAGCAGCTACAGCCCTAACTATGGCTACACCTTC. Amino acid sequence: CASSYSPNYGYTF.

The chain has TRBV28 and TRBJ2-7, with 12 bases fitting TRBD2. The CDR3 is 15 amino acids. Germline assignment: CDR1 MDHEN and CDR2 SYDVKM. V was clipped by 7 bases and J by 5 bases; unmatched bases: 9. This CDR3 is CASNSPGLAGNEQYF. In DNA form, the CDR3 reads TGTGCCAGCAACTCCCCGGGACTAGCGGGTAACGAGCAGTACTTC.

The V and J genes are TRBV5-8 and TRBJ1-1; D is unresolved. Germline V CDR1 and CDR2: SGHTS, YDEGEE. V was shortened by 2 bases and J by 0 bases, with 8 bases between the two germline ends. The CDR3 has 14 residues. The DNA of the CDR3 is TGTGCCAGCAGCTTCGCCTTTCTGAACACTGAAGCTTTCTTT. As protein: CASSFAFLNTEAFF.

This clone showed up just once. This rearrangement joins TRBV28 to TRBJ1-5, with 9 bases matching TRBD1. Per germline, CDR1 MDHEN and CDR2 SYDVKM. V was clipped by 8 bases and J by 5 bases; unmatched bases: 4. CDR3 size: 13 residues. As DNA, the CDR3 is TGTGCCAGCTTAACAGGGGGCCATCAGCCCCAGCATTTT. This translates into CASLTGGHQPQHF. Using reference TRBV28 and TRBJ1-5 for the parts outside the CDR3, the full variable domain is DVKVTQSSRYLVKRTGEKVFLECVQDMDHENMFWYRQDPGLGLRLIYFSYDVKMKEKGDIPEGYSVSREKKERFSLILESASTNQTSMYLCASLTGGHQPQHFGDGTRLSIL.

The rearrangement uses TRBV28 and TRBJ2-3; TRBD2 aligns across 10 bases. V was clipped by 6 bases and J by 3 bases; unmatched bases: 9. Germline assignment: CDR1 MDHEN and CDR2 SYDVKM. This CDR3 comprises 16 residues. In DNA form, the CDR3 reads TGTGCCAGCAGAAAGCCTAGCGGGAGCGGGACAGATACGCAGTATTTT. Translated: CASRKPSGSGTDTQYF.

This chain uses TRBV11-2 with TRBJ1-5, with D perhaps matching TRBD1 (5 bases). Germline CDR1 reads SGHAT; CDR2 reads FQNNGV. The germline V and J ends were trimmed by 1 base and 4 bases, with 11 bases remaining between them. CDR3 size: 15 residues. CDR3 sequence: CASSLAGTENQPQHF. As DNA, the CDR3 is TGTGCCAGCAGCTTAGCCGGGACGGAGAATCAGCCCCAGCATTTT.

V usage is TRBV19 and J usage is TRBJ2-2, with D possibly TRBD1 on 5 matching bases. CDR3 size: 16 residues. CDR1 is LNHDA, CDR2 SQIVND, per germline (reference sequence). V was pared by 5 bases and J by 3 bases, with 16 bases between. The CDR3 DNA follows: TGTGCCAGTAGTCTTAGGGGCGATCGATACACCGGGGAGCTGTTTTTT. This encodes CASSLRGDRYTGELFF.

V usage is TRBV5-4 and J usage is TRBJ2-3; D is unclear. V lost 3 bases to trimming and J lost 2 bases, with 7 bases between them. Germline CDR1 is SGHNT and CDR2 is YYREEE (reference sequence). The CDR3 has 13 residues. DNA of the CDR3: TGTGCCAGCAGCTCACCACCCACAGATACGCAGTATTTT. This sequence encodes CASSSPPTDTQYF.

The chain carries TRBV5-4 and TRBJ2-5, with D unresolved. The CDR3 is made up of 16 amino acids. Germline CDR1 is SGHNT and CDR2 is YYREEE (reference sequence). The V end lost 5 bases, the J end lost 2 bases, and 19 bases lay between the germline ends. This chain's CDR3 is CASSQEPTLAQETQYF. The CDR3 nucleotides are TGTGCCAGCAGTCAAGAGCCGACCCTTGCACAAGAGACCCAGTACTTC.

The genes are TRBV4-3 and TRBJ1-6; D not certain. CDR1 LGHNA and CDR2 YSLEER come from the germline V gene. The CDR3 consists of 16 residues. Trimming took 1 base from V and 7 from J, leaving 14 bases between them. This chain's CDR3 is CASSQVLGFVNSPLHF. CDR3 nucleotides: TGCGCCAGCAGCCAAGTCCTGGGCTTTGTGAATTCACCCCTCCACTTT.

The chain recombines TRBV18 with TRBJ1-6; 9 bases map to TRBD1. Germline trimming cut 5 bases from V and 6 bases from J; bases unmatched to any gene: 8. Germline CDR1 and CDR2: KGHSH and LQKENI. This CDR3 has 16 amino acids. CDR3: CASSTSQGAINSPLHF. In DNA form, the CDR3 reads TGTGCCAGCTCAACTTCACAGGGGGCCATTAATTCACCCCTCCACTTT.

The chain links TRBV9 to TRBJ2-1, with no clear D. V was trimmed by 0 bases and J by 1 base, leaving 8 bases between them. The CDR3 contains 15 residues. CDR1 and CDR2 (germline): SGDLS, YYNGEE. The CDR3 is CASSVDARSYNEQFF. CDR3 nucleotide sequence: TGTGCCAGCAGCGTAGACGCGCGGTCCTACAATGAGCAGTTCTTC.

The rearrangement uses TRBV14 and TRBJ2-5; no definite D call. Between the trimmed V and J ends, which lost 1 base and 2 bases, there was a span of 17 bases. This CDR3 spans 17 amino acids. The germline V gene has CDR1 SGHDN and CDR2 FVKESK. The CDR3 loop reads CASSQVSGRRVQETQYF. The CDR3 DNA is TGTGCCAGCAGCCAAGTTTCCGGACGGAGAGTGCAAGAGACCCAGTACTTC.

This sequence joins TRBV7-9 and TRBJ2-7, with D possibly being TRBD2 (6 bases). The CDR3 sequence is 16 residues long. CDR1 is SEHNR and CDR2 is FQNEAQ in the germline V gene (reference sequence). V lost 1 base, J lost 0 bases, and 13 bases lay in between. This chain's CDR3 is CASSLGASAHSYEQYV. CDR3 sequence (DNA): TGTGCCAGCAGCTTAGGTGCTAGCGCCCACTCCTACGAGCAGTACGTC.

This sequence joins TRBV7-9 and TRBJ1-1, with D maybe TRBD1 (5 bases). V was trimmed by 1 base and J by 5 bases, leaving 14 bases between them. CDR1 is SEHNR and CDR2 is FQNEAQ in the germline V gene (reference sequence). CDR3 length: 15 amino acids. CDR3 in amino acids: CASSLVRRGQTEAFF. The CDR3 DNA sequence: TGTGCCAGCAGCTTAGTGCGGCGGGGCCAGACTGAAGCTTTCTTT.

The V gene is TRBV5-1, the J gene TRBJ1-5; TRBD1 is a possible D gene (5 bases). Germline V gives CDR1 SGHRS, CDR2 YFSETQ. Trimming shortened V by 0 bases and J by 5 bases, and 15 bases separated the two germline ends. The CDR3 sequence is 16 residues long. CDR3 in amino acids: CASSLVPQGGDQPQHF. CDR3 bases: TGCGCCAGCAGCTTGGTCCCCCAGGGTGGCGATCAGCCCCAGCATTTT. The full variable domain, its missing parts supplied by reference TRBV5-1 and TRBJ1-5, is KAGVTQTPRYLIKTRGQQVTLSCSPISGHRSVSWYQQTPGQGLQFLFEYFSETQRNKGNFPGRFSGRQFSNSRSEMNVSTLELGDSALYLCASSLVPQGGDQPQHFGDGTRLSIL.

This clone came up many times. The chain is built from TRBV27 and TRBJ2-4, with D possibly being TRBD1 (6 bases). The CDR3 contains 13 residues. The germline V and J ends were trimmed by 3 bases and 8 bases, with 11 bases remaining between them. Per the germline V gene, CDR1 is MNHEY and CDR2 is SMNVEV (reference sequence). The CDR3 protein is CASSFPEGDIQYF. CDR3 coding DNA: TGTGCCAGCAGTTTTCCCGAGGGGGACATTCAGTACTTC.

The rearrangement joins TRBV2 to TRBJ1-1, with 9 bases lining up with TRBD1. With 7 bases clipped from V and 5 bases from J, the junction kept 8 bases outside the gene matches. The CDR3 has 14 amino acids. Germline values: CDR1 SNHLY, CDR2 FYNNEI. CDR3 sequence: CASNLQTGGTEAFF. CDR3 coding DNA: TGTGCCAGCAACCTCCAGACAGGGGGAACTGAAGCTTTCTTT. The whole variable domain, filled in from reference TRBV2 and TRBJ1-1, reads EPEVTQTPSHQVTQMGQEVILRCVPISNHLYFYWYRQILGQKVEFLVSFYNNEISEKSEIFDDQFSVERPDGSNFTLKIRSTKLEDSAMYFCASNLQTGGTEAFFGQGTRLTVV.

The rearrangement uses TRBV5-6 and TRBJ1-4; D remains ambiguous. Germline-derived CDR1 and CDR2 are SGHDT and YYEEEE. The CDR3 has 16 amino acids. The V end was cut by 0 bases, the J end by 0 bases, with 9 bases between. CDR3 loop: CASSLGVGTTNEKLFF. In DNA form, the CDR3 reads TGTGCCAGCAGCTTGGGAGTAGGGACAACTAATGAAAAACTGTTTTTT.